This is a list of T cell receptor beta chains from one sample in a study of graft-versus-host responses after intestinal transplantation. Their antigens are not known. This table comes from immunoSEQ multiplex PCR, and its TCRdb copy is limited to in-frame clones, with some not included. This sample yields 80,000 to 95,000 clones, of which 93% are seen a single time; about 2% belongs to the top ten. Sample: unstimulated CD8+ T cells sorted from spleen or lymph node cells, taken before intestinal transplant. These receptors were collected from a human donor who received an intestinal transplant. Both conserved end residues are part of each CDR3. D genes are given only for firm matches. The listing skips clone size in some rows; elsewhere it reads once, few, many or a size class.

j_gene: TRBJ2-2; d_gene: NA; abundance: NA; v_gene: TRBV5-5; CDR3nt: TGTGCCAGCAGCATGGAGGGGCGCGGGGAGCTGTTTTTT; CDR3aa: CASSMEGRGELFF
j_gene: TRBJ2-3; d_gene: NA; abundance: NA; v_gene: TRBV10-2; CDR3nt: TGCGCCAGCACTTTATCATCCCTAAGCACAGATACGCAGTATTTT; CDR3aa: CASTLSSLSTDTQYF
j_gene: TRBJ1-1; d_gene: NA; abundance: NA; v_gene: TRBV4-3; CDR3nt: TGCGCCAGCAGCCAAGATCCACTGGGACACACGAACACTGAAGCTTTCTTT; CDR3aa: CASSQDPLGHTNTEAFF
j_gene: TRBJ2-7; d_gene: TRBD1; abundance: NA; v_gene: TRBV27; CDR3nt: TGTGCCAGCAGTTTGGCAGGGGGCCGCTCCTACGAGCAGTACTTC; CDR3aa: CASSLAGGRSYEQYF
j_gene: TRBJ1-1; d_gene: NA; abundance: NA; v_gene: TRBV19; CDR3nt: TGTGCCAGTAAAGGAGAGGAGGGGAACACTGAAGCTTTCTTT; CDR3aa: CASKGEEGNTEAFF
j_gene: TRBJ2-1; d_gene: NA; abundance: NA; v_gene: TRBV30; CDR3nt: TGTGCCTGGAGTGTAGGGGGGGGGCATTCCTACAATGAGCAGTTCTTC; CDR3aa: CAWSVGGGHSYNEQFF
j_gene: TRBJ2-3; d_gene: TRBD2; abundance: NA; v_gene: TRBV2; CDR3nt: TGTGCCAGCAGAACCGGGACTAGCGGCACAGATACGCAGTATTTT; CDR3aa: CASRTGTSGTDTQYF
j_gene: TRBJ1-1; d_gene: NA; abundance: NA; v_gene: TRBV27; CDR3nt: TGTGCCAGCAGTTTTGGCGGGGGTGGGAACACTGAAGCTTTCTTT; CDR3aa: CASSFGGGGNTEAFF
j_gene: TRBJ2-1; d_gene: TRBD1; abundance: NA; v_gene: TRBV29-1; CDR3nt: TGCAGCGCCCGGGACAGCTCCTACAATGAGCAGTTCTTC; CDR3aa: CSARDSSYNEQFF
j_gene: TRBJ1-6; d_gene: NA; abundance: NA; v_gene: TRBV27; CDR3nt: TGTGCCAGCAGTTTCAGTGGGGGGAGCAGCTCACCCCTCCACTTT; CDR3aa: CASSFSGGSSSPLHF
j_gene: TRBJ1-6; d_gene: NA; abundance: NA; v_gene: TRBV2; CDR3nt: TGTGCCAGCAGTGTAAACGGTAATTCACCCCTCCACTTT; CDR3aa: CASSVNGNSPLHF
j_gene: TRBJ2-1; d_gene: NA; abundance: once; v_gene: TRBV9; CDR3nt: TGTGCCAGCAGTGACCACTTTAGCGGCCTTTCCTACAATGAGCAGTTCTTC; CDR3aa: CASSDHFSGLSYNEQFF
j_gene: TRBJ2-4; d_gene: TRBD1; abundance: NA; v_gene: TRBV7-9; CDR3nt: TGTGCCAGCAGTTACCCACAGGGGGCGGTGAACATTCAGTACTTC; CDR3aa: CASSYPQGAVNIQYF
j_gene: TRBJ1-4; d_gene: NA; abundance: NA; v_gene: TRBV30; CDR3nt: TGTGCCTGGAGTCCTGGTTCAATGGGGGGTATGGGAAAACTGTTTTTT; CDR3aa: CAWSPGSMGGMGKLFF
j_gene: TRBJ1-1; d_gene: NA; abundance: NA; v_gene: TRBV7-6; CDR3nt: TGTGCCAGCAGCTTAGGACGAGACAGGGAAGCTTTCTTT; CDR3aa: CASSLGRDREAFF
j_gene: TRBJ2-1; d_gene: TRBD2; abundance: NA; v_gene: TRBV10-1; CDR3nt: TGCGCCAGCAGTGAGCTAGCGGGGGAGGATCACAATGAGCAGTTCTTC; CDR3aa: CASSELAGEDHNEQFF
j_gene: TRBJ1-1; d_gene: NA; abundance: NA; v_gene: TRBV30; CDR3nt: TGTGCCTGGAGTGTGGAGGTGTACACTGAAGCTTTCTTT; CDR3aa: CAWSVEVYTEAFF
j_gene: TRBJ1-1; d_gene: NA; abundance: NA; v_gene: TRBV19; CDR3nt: TGTGCCAGTAGTATTGCAGTCGAATCGGGGTCTTTCTTT; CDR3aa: CASSIAVESGSFF
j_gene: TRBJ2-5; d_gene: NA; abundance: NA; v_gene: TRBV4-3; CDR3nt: TGCGCCAGCAGCCAAGGCAGGGGCCCATGGGAGACCCAGTACTTC; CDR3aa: CASSQGRGPWETQYF
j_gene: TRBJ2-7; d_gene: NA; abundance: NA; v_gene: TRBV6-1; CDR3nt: TGTGCCAGCAAAGGACACGGTGCCTACGAGCAGTACTTC; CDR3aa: CASKGHGAYEQYF
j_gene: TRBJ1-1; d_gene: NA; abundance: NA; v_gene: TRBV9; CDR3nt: TGTGCCAGCAGCGTAGTGGGGCAGAACACTGAAGCTTTCTTT; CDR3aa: CASSVVGQNTEAFF
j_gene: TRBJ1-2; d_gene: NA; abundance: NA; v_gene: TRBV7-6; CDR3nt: TGTGCCAGCAGCGTCCACAGAAGCTATGGCTACACCTTC; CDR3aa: CASSVHRSYGYTF
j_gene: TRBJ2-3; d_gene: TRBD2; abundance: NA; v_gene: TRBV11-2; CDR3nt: TGTGCCAGCAGCGGTGGAGCGGGGGGGCCAACAGATACGCAGTATTTT; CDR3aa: CASSGGAGGPTDTQYF
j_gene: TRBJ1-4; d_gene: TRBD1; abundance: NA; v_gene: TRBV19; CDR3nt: TGTGCCAGTAGGGACGGACAGGGGTTTAATGAAGAACTGTTTTTT; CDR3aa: CASRDGQGFNEELFF
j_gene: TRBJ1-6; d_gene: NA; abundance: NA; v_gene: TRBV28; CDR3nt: TGTGCCAGCGAAGACAACGACAATTCACCCCTCCACTTT; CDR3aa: CASEDNDNSPLHF
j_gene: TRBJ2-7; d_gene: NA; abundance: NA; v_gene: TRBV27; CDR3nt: TGTGCCAGCAGTTTAAATGACCTAGGCCCCTACGAGCAGTACTTC; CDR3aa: CASSLNDLGPYEQYF
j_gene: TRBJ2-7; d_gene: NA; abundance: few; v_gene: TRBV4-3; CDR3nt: TGCGCCAGCAGCCAATCCCTCTCCTACGAGCAGTACTTC; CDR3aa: CASSQSLSYEQYF
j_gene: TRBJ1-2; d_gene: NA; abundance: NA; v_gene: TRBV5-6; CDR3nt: TGTGCCAGCAGCCCCCGGGAGACGAACTATGGCTACACCTTC; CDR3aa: CASSPRETNYGYTF
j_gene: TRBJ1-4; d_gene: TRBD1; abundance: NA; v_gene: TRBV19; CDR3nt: TGTGCCAGTAGGATCGGACAGGGGACGGGGAAAGTATGGGAAAAACTGTTTTTT; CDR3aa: CASRIGQGTGKVWEKLFF
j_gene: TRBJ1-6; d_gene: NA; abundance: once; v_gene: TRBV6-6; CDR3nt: TGTGCCAGCAGTTACTCGAACGGGGGTAATTCACCCCTCCACTTT; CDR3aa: CASSYSNGGNSPLHF
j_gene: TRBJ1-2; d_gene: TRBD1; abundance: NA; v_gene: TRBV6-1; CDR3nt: TGTGCCAGCAGTGCAACCGGGACAGGGGCCTATGGCTACACCTTC; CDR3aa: CASSATGTGAYGYTF
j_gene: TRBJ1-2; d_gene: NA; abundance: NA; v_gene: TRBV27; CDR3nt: TGTGCCAGCAGTCGAGGGAGGCAGGCCTATGGCTACCCCTTC; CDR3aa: CASSRGRQAYGYPF
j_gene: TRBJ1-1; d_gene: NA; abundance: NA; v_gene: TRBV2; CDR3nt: TGTGCCAGCAGAGATACTCTACGCGGGTCTGAAGCTTTCTTT; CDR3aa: CASRDTLRGSEAFF
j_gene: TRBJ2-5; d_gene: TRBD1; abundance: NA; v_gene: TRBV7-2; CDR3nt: TGTGCCAGCAGCCCTCGACAGGGCTTAGAGACCCAGTACTTC; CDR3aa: CASSPRQGLETQYF
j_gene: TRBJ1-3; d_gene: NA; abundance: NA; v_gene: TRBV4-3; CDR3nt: TGCGCCAGCAGCCCCGGGGTGGGTGAAAACACCATATATTTT; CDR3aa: CASSPGVGENTIYF
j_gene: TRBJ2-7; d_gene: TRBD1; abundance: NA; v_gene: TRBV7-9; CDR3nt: TGTGCCAGCAGTCTCGGGACAGGCCTCTACGAGCAGTACTTC; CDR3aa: CASSLGTGLYEQYF
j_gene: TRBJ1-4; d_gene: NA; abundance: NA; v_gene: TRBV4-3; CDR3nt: TGCGCCAGCAGCCAAGATGTCGAGGGTAGGAATGAAAAACTGTTTTTT; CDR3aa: CASSQDVEGRNEKLFF
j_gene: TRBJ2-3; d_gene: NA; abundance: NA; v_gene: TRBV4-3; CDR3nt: TGCGCCAGCAGCCAGGACGCCCAGGGGTCAGGGGATACGCAGTATTTT; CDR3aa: CASSQDAQGSGDTQYF
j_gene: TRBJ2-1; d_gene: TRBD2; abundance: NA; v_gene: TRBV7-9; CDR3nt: TGTGCCAGCAGCGGAGAAGCGGGGACGCAGTTCTTC; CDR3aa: CASSGEAGTQFF
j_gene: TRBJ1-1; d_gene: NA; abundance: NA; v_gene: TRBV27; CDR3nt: TGTGCCAGCAGTTTATGGGGAGGGAGGGACACTGAAGCTTTCTTT; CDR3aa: CASSLWGGRDTEAFF
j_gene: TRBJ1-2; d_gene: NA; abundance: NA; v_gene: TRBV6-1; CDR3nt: TGTGCCAGCAGTGAATTAACACTCAGGGATGGCTACACCTTC; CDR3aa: CASSELTLRDGYTF